The 26 T cell receptor beta chains below all came from one sample that was sequenced in a study of T cell repertoires in cytomegalovirus infection. From the reads, TCRdb called clonotypes with MiXCR, one entry per CDR3 protein. Among more than 150,000 distinct CDR3 sequences, roughly 20% were seen once, and the ten largest hold approximately 2.9%. The sequencing sample was made of PBMCs. These receptors were obtained from a human donor in good health (CMV status not recorded). Some clones in this sample may be carry-over from other donors' samples.

The chain carries TRBV29-1 and TRBJ1-1; 7 bases are shared with TRBD1. Germline trimming cut 6 bases from V and 7 bases from J; bases unmatched to any gene: 11. CDR3 length: 13 residues. Germline CDR1 reads SQVTM; CDR2 reads ANQGSEA. The DNA of the CDR3 is TGCAGCGTGAACATGGGACAGCCAGGTGAAGCTTTCTTT. It is translated as CSVNMGQPGEAFF.

This clonotype was counted between two and nine times. The chain uses TRBV5-5 and TRBJ2-7; maybe TRBD1 (5 bases). Trimming removed 0 bases at V and 4 bases at J, with 11 bases between. Germline CDR1 reads SGHKS; CDR2 reads YYEKEE (reference sequence). The CDR3 is 14 amino acids. DNA of the CDR3: TGTGCCAGCAGCTTGGGGCAGGGCAGGTACGAGCAGTACTTC. Residues: CASSLGQGRYEQYF.

Many counts were recorded for this clonotype. J is TRBJ2-5 and V is TRBV7-6; 13 bases are shared with TRBD2. J gave up 6 bases and V 2 bases, and 9 bases lay outside the gene matches. The CDR3 has 17 amino acids. Germline CDR1 and CDR2: SGHVS and FNYEAQ. CDR3 in DNA: TGTGCCAGCAGCTTAACACCAGGACTAGCGGGGGCCCAGACCCAGTACTTC. Amino acids: CASSLTPGLAGAQTQYF.

This chain joins TRBV2 and TRBJ2-2; D is unresolved. Trimming shortened V by 6 bases and J by 4 bases, and 12 bases separated the two germline ends. CDR1 and CDR2 (germline): SNHLY, FYNNEI. The CDR3 is 14 residues long. Here the CDR3 reads CASRAGELTGELFF. The CDR3 DNA reads as TGTGCCAGCAGGGCTGGGGAACTCACCGGGGAGCTGTTTTTT.

This clonotype was counted between two and nine times. The genes are TRBV10-3 and TRBJ2-7, with D possibly matching TRBD1 (6 bases). This CDR3 has 15 residues. Germline V lookup: CDR1 ENHRY, CDR2 SYGVKD. V was pared by 2 bases and J by 5 bases, with 16 bases between. This CDR3 is CAISEAATRTDEQYF. The DNA for the CDR3 is TGTGCCATCAGTGAGGCCGCCACGCGGACAGACGAGCAGTACTTC.

V usage is TRBV4-1 and J usage is TRBJ1-2, with D unresolved. This CDR3 is built from 15 residues. Trimming pared 0 bases from V and 0 bases from J, leaving 8 bases between. Germline lookup yields CDR1 MGHRA and CDR2 YSYEKL. DNA for the CDR3: TGCGCCAGCAGCCAAGATCCGGCAGCTAACTATGGCTACACCTTC. Translating it yields CASSQDPAANYGYTF.

The rearrangement links TRBV12-3 or TRBV12-4 to TRBJ2-2; 12 bases map to TRBD2. This CDR3 has 15 amino acids. Losses at the gene ends were 5 bases for V and 5 bases for J; bases not matched to a gene: 3. The CDR3 DNA follows: TGTGCCAGCAGTGTGACTAGCGGGAGAACCGGGGAGCTGTTTTTT. This encodes CASSVTSGRTGELFF.

Turning to this clonotype: Since a much larger clone is just one base distant, this may be a read error. The V call is TRBV7-2, the J call TRBJ1-2; D is possibly TRBD1 (6 bases). From germline, CDR1 is SGHTA and CDR2 FQGNSA. The length of the CDR3 is 16 residues. Trimming removed 1 base at V and 8 bases at J, with 20 bases between. The CDR3 loop reads CASSLGGTSRGQGYTF. The CDR3 bases are TGTGCCAGCAGCTTAGGCGGGACCTCCAGGGGTCAGGGCTACACCTTC.

This clonotype has a handful of counts. This chain joins TRBV27 and TRBJ1-4, with D uncertain. CDR3 length: 14 amino acids. The germline V and J ends were trimmed by 11 bases and 0 bases, with 13 bases remaining between them. Germline V gene lookup returns CDR1 MNHEY and CDR2 SMNVEV (reference sequence). CDR3 nucleotides: TGTGCCGGTGGCCTCCCAGCAACTAATGAAAAACTGTTTTTT. This encodes CAGGLPATNEKLFF.

V and J are TRBV28 and TRBJ2-7; 7 bases agree with TRBD2. The CDR3 is 14 residues long. Germline V lookup: CDR1 MDHEN, CDR2 SYDVKM. V was clipped by 4 bases and J by 4 bases; unmatched bases: 7. The CDR3 protein is CASSWGGSRYEQYF. CDR3 nucleotide sequence: TGTGCCAGCAGTTGGGGCGGGAGTAGGTACGAGCAGTACTTC.

This clonotype occurred a few times. This sequence joins TRBV6-2 or TRBV6-3 and TRBJ1-1; no definite D call. The CDR3 is 13 amino acids. Looked up from germline, CDR1 is MNHEY and CDR2 is SVGEGT. V lost 5 bases and J lost 1, with 8 bases in between. The CDR3 nucleotides are TGTGCCAGCAGTCCCAGCCAGAACACTGAAGCTTTCTTT. This encodes CASSPSQNTEAFF.

CDR3: CASSLTTTGGHGQPQHF. In nucleotides, the CDR3 is TGTGCCAGCAGCCTAACGACCACAGGGGGCCACGGACAGCCCCAGCATTTT. The chain joins TRBV5-5 to TRBJ1-5, with TRBD1 matching 9 bases. The CDR3 sequence is 17 residues long. V shed 4 bases and J 7 bases; nucleotides not matched to a gene: 15. The germline CDR1 and CDR2 sequences are SGHKS and YYEKEE (reference sequence).

The chain uses TRBV7-9 and TRBJ2-3, with D hard to call. V gave up 1 base and J gave up 10 bases, with 15 bases separating them. The CDR3 loop spans 14 amino acids. Germline CDR1 and CDR2: SEHNR and FQNEAQ (reference sequence). CDR3 sequence reads: CASSLVISRTAQYF. CDR3 nucleotides: TGTGCCAGCAGCTTAGTTATATCCCGGACCGCGCAGTATTTT. Full variable domain (remainder filled in from reference TRBV7-9 and TRBJ2-3): DTGVSQNPRHKITKRGQNVTFRCDPISEHNRLYWYRQTLGQGPEFLTYFQNEAQLEKSRLLSDRFSAERPKGSFSTLEIQRTEQGDSAMYLCASSLVISRTAQYFGPGTRLTVL.

This chain joins TRBV24-1 and TRBJ2-7; D is unresolved. With 3 bases removed from V and 3 bases from J, the gap between germline ends came to 11 bases. This CDR3 is built from 14 residues. Germline lookup yields CDR1 KGHDR and CDR2 SFDVKD. The CDR3 loop reads CATSDPTRSYEQYF. CDR3 nucleotides: TGTGCCACCAGTGATCCGACACGAAGCTACGAGCAGTACTTC.

This clonotype was seen repeatedly, ten times or more. The V and J genes are TRBV14 and TRBJ2-3; 8 positions match TRBD2. V shed 6 bases and J 6 bases; nucleotides not matched to a gene: 8. Germline lookup yields CDR1 SGHDN and CDR2 FVKESK. The CDR3 covers 14 residues. The CDR3 DNA is TGTGCCAGCAGACCAGCGGGAGCAGGGGATACGCAGTATTTT. Encoded protein: CASRPAGAGDTQYF.

This clonotype has just a few counts. V usage is TRBV6-8 and J usage is TRBJ1-5; D gene unclear. The germline V gene has CDR1 MNHGY and CDR2 SAAAGT. The ends were cut back, 6 bases at V and 1 base at J, with 10 bases in the middle. This CDR3 spans 14 amino acids. As DNA, the CDR3 is TGTGCCAGCAGCCGACTAGGGAGCAATCAGCCCCAGCATTTT. The encoded protein is CASSRLGSNQPQHF.

In its sample, this clonotype was seen a few times. This chain links TRBV28 with TRBJ2-2, with a possible D match to TRBD1 (5 bases). The germline V gene encodes CDR1 MDHEN and CDR2 SYDVKM. Trimming removed 10 bases at V and 5 bases at J, with 20 bases between. This CDR3 comprises 15 residues. The CDR3 nucleotides are TGTGCCACCAAGGAAGACAGCCGGTGGACCGGGGAGCTGTTTTTT. The encoded protein is CATKEDSRWTGELFF.

This clonotype was found many times. The chain uses TRBV7-2 and TRBJ2-1; TRBD2 might be the D (5 bases). The CDR3 is 13 amino acids. Trimming pared 1 base from V and 9 bases from J, leaving 10 bases between. Per germline, CDR1 SGHTA and CDR2 FQGNSA. The CDR3 DNA follows: TGTGCCAGCAGCTTAGAGGGTAGCGCTGAGCAGTTCTTC. It codes for CASSLEGSAEQFF.

This clonotype has ten or more counts. The chain couples TRBV12-3 or TRBV12-4 to TRBJ1-1; D remains ambiguous. V lost 3 bases and J lost 1, with 9 bases in between. There are 14 residues in the CDR3. The chain's CDR3 is CASSFNSENTEAFF. The CDR3 DNA reads as TGTGCCAGCAGTTTTAATTCCGAGAACACTGAAGCTTTCTTT.

This clonotype has only a few counts. The chain recombines TRBV11-3 with TRBJ2-1; D not resolved. Trimming took 5 bases from V and 6 from J, leaving 11 bases between them. CDR1 and CDR2 (germline): SGHNT, YENEEA. The CDR3 sequence is 13 residues long. CDR3 protein: CASSLGGSNEQFF. The CDR3 DNA reads TGTGCCAGCAGCCTAGGCGGTTCCAATGAGCAGTTCTTC.

This clonotype was seen at least ten times. This chain uses TRBV11-2 with TRBJ2-7; tentatively, D is TRBD1 (7 bases). CDR3 length equals 15 residues. Deletions cut 6 bases from V and 2 bases from J, with 17 bases between. Germline V CDR1 and CDR2: SGHAT, FQNNGV. CDR3 DNA sequence: TGTGCCAGCAGGCTCCGCGGCGGGACAGCCTACGAGCAGTACTTC. It yields the protein CASRLRGGTAYEQYF.

A word on this clonotype: A much larger clone sits a single nucleotide away, making a read error possible. This chain joins TRBV7-8 and TRBJ2-1, with D perhaps TRBD2 (5 bases). The CDR3 sequence is 13 residues long. Germline lookup yields CDR1 SGHVS and CDR2 FQNEAQ. V lost 4 bases and J 7 bases, leaving 11 bases between the germline ends. CDR3 sequence: CASSSGRGNEQFF. The CDR3 nucleotides are TGTGCCAGCAGCTCAGGTCGAGGGAATGAGCAGTTCTTC.

A few counts support this clonotype. The rearrangement joins TRBV7-2 to TRBJ1-1; D gene ambiguous. With 5 bases removed from V and 1 base from J, the gap between germline ends came to 11 bases. CDR1 is SGHTA and CDR2 is FQGNSA in the germline V gene. The CDR3 extends over 14 amino acids. The CDR3 DNA reads as TGTGCCAGCAGCGCCCGGACGGGGAACACTGAAGCTTTCTTT. It codes for CASSARTGNTEAFF.

The table lists this clonotype with many counts. The rearrangement uses TRBV7-6 and TRBJ1-3, with unresolved D. V was trimmed by 1 base and J by 0 bases, leaving 7 bases between them. The CDR3 length is 15 residues. CDR1 is SGHVS and CDR2 is FNYEAQ in the germline V gene. The CDR3 DNA is TGTGCCAGCAGCTTAGACAGCAACTCTGGAAACACCATATATTTT. It encodes CASSLDSNSGNTIYF.

This clonotype was picked up a small number of times. This rearrangement joins TRBV19 to TRBJ2-2; 7 bases align to TRBD1. Germline values: CDR1 LNHDA, CDR2 SQIVND (reference sequence). CDR3 length equals 15 residues. V shed 9 bases, J shed 3 bases, and the junction held 10 bases outside the gene matches. CDR3 bases: TGTGCCAGCTCGTCGACAGGGCGGTACACCGGGGAGCTGTTTTTT. Amino acids: CASSSTGRYTGELFF.

This clonotype was observed a handful of times. This chain uses TRBV20-1 with TRBJ2-1; 9 bases agree with TRBD2. The junction had 3 bases not matched to a gene; V was cut back by 2 bases and J by 4 bases. CDR1 and CDR2 (germline): DFQATT, SNEGSKA (reference sequence). The CDR3 is 14 residues long. CDR3 sequence: CSARISGRYNEQFF. In nucleotides, the CDR3 is TGCAGTGCTAGAATCAGCGGGAGGTACAATGAGCAGTTCTTC.